The next 14 T cell receptor beta chains were all read from a single sample in a study of cytomegalovirus exposure and HLA in healthy donors. It was with 60 Vbeta and 13 Jbeta primers that the PCR ran. The data were produced by immunoSEQ multiplex PCR, yet TCRdb's version contains in-frame clones alone and is incomplete. The profile shows over 80,000 clones, roughly 82% of them singletons. Sequenced input: PBMCs. All receptors derive from a man aged 25 to 45 in good health and CMV-seropositive.

The rearrangement joins TRBV28 to TRBJ2-1; 7 bases agree with TRBD2. Germline V gives CDR1 MDHEN, CDR2 SYDVKM. The J segment lost 5 bases and the V segment lost 7 bases, leaving 8 bases of the junction unmatched. The CDR3 runs to 14 residues. Here the CDR3 reads CASNRLADDNEQFF. As DNA, the CDR3 is TGTGCCAGCAATCGACTAGCCGACGACAATGAGCAGTTCTTC.

Here the CDR3 reads CASSILRGRDRVSYEQYF. The DNA for the CDR3 is TGTGCCAGCAGCATCCTTAGGGGCCGGGACAGGGTTTCCTACGAGCAGTACTTC. The V call is TRBV7-9, the J call TRBJ2-7, with 9 positions matching TRBD1. The CDR3 is 18 amino acids. The ends lost 5 bases at V and 1 base at J; junction bases unmatched: 15. CDR1 is SEHNR, CDR2 FQNEAQ, per germline (reference sequence).

CDR3 protein: CASSLVATSGRKGSYEQYF. DNA for the CDR3: TGTGCCAGCAGCTTAGTGGCTACTAGCGGGAGGAAGGGCTCCTACGAGCAGTACTTC. The chain joins TRBV7-2 to TRBJ2-7; TRBD2 aligns across 12 bases. After removal of 1 base from V and 0 bases from J, the junction contained 10 bases not matched to a gene. Germline-derived CDR1 and CDR2 are SGHTA and FQGNSA. The CDR3 extends over 19 amino acids.

This chain connects TRBV28 to TRBJ1-1; 9 nucleotides align to TRBD1. The length of the CDR3 is 14 residues. Germline CDR1 reads MDHEN; CDR2 reads SYDVKM. V gave up 6 bases and J gave up 4 bases; unmatched junction bases: 6. The CDR3 here is CASSMTGGGTEAFF. The CDR3 DNA reads TGTGCCAGCAGCATGACAGGGGGAGGCACTGAAGCTTTCTTT. Full variable domain (missing parts from reference TRBV28 and TRBJ1-1): DVKVTQSSRYLVKRTGEKVFLECVQDMDHENMFWYRQDPGLGLRLIYFSYDVKMKEKGDIPEGYSVSREKKERFSLILESASTNQTSMYLCASSMTGGGTEAFFGQGTRLTVV.

The chain employs TRBV6-6 and TRBJ1-2; unclear D gene. Germline CDR1 is MNHNY and CDR2 is SVGAGI (reference sequence). The CDR3 contains 13 residues. V lost 5 bases, J lost 1 base, and 8 bases lay in between. The CDR3 region has the DNA TGTGCCAGCAGTCCTGACATTAACTATGGCTACACCTTC. Its protein product is CASSPDINYGYTF.

The CDR3 DNA reads TGTGCCAGCAGCCCTTCGTCGGGGACAGATACGCAGTATTTT. It translates to CASSPSSGTDTQYF. This chain uses TRBV27 with TRBJ2-3, with a tentative D call TRBD2 (5 bases). Trimming stripped 6 bases from V and 3 bases from J, with 13 bases between. Per germline, CDR1 MNHEY and CDR2 SMNVEV (reference sequence). The CDR3 totals 14 residues.

The chain recombines TRBV15 with TRBJ2-5; possibly TRBD1 for D (6 bases). Deletions cut 5 bases from V and 2 bases from J, with 15 bases between. This CDR3 spans 15 amino acids. Germline V CDR1 and CDR2: LNHNV, YYDKDF (reference sequence). CDR3 protein: CATSPERGWQETQYF. DNA for the CDR3: TGTGCCACCAGCCCGGAGAGGGGGTGGCAAGAGACCCAGTACTTC.

The CDR3 here is CASSLELARGTDTQYF. For the CDR3, the DNA is TGTGCCAGCAGCTTAGAACTAGCTAGGGGCACAGATACGCAGTATTTT. J is TRBJ2-3 and V is TRBV7-2; the D gene is possibly TRBD2 (6 bases). Trimming pared 1 base from V and 1 base from J, leaving 12 bases between. This CDR3 has 16 amino acids. CDR1 is SGHTA, CDR2 FQGNSA, per germline. Supplemented by reference TRBV7-2 and TRBJ2-3, the full variable domain reads GAGVSQSPSNKVTEKGKDVELRCDPISGHTALYWYRQSLGQGLEFLIYFQGNSAPDKSGLPSDRFSAERTGGSVSTLTIQRTQQEDSAVYLCASSLELARGTDTQYFGPGTRLTVL.

The rearrangement uses TRBV5-8 and TRBJ2-3, with 9 nucleotides matching TRBD2. Germline V gene sequence: CDR1 SGHTS, CDR2 YDEGEE. The CDR3 totals 16 residues. J was trimmed by 1 base and V by 0 bases; bases with no gene match: 3. The DNA of the CDR3 is TGTGCCAGCAGCTTGGAACAGCGGGAGGGCACAGATACGCAGTATTTT. This sequence encodes CASSLEQREGTDTQYF.

This chain uses TRBV15 with TRBJ1-3; no clear D gene. V lost 5 bases, J lost 4 bases, and 3 bases lay in between. The CDR3 runs to 11 residues. Germline lookup yields CDR1 LNHNV and CDR2 YYDKDF (reference sequence). DNA for the CDR3: TGTGCCACCAGCCCAGGAAACACCATATATTTT. This translates into CATSPGNTIYF.

In DNA, the CDR3 is TGTGCCAGCAGTTACAAACTAGCGGGAGGGCTGGATGAGCAGTTCTTC. Its protein is CASSYKLAGGLDEQFF. The chain recombines TRBV6-5 with TRBJ2-1; 13 nucleotides agree with TRBD2. Trimming removed 2 bases from V and 8 bases from J; junction bases left unmatched: 6. This CDR3 is built from 16 residues. CDR1 is MNHEY, CDR2 SVGAGI, per germline.

The J gene is TRBJ2-3, the V gene TRBV7-8, with D perhaps TRBD1 (5 bases). V was shortened by 1 base and J by 2 bases, with 16 bases between the two germline ends. From germline, CDR1 is SGHVS and CDR2 FQNEAQ. The CDR3 spans 17 residues. The CDR3 region has the DNA TGTGCCAGCAGCTTAGAATTGGGGCCGCCTTACACAGATACGCAGTATTTT. This gives the protein CASSLELGPPYTDTQYF.

The CDR3 reads CASSLDRTYEQYF. The CDR3 bases are TGTGCCAGCAGCCTCGACAGAACCTACGAGCAGTACTTC. The chain employs TRBV27 and TRBJ2-7, with D perhaps matching TRBD1 (5 bases). Germline CDR1 MNHEY, CDR2 SMNVEV (reference sequence). The V gene lost 6 bases and the J gene lost 2 bases, with 11 bases spanning the gap. The CDR3 extends over 13 amino acids.

The chain carries TRBV20-1 and TRBJ2-1, with D hard to call. This CDR3 spans 11 amino acids. The germline V gene encodes CDR1 DFQATT and CDR2 SNEGSKA (reference sequence). V gave up 0 bases and J gave up 13 bases, with 10 bases separating them. The CDR3 is CSARDKLLQFF. The CDR3 DNA follows: TGCAGTGCTAGAGATAAACTGTTACAGTTCTTC.